This passage covers 13 T cell receptor beta chains from one sample sequenced in a study of blood T cell repertoires in COVID-19. Assay: immunoSEQ multiplex PCR; the TCRdb copy retains only in-frame clones and omits some. The table shows approximately 240,000 clones, with 75% to 85% occurring only once. The sequencing input was peripheral blood. Receptors were obtained from a human donor in a cohort sampled during active COVID-19.

The chain is built from TRBV30 and TRBJ2-7, with a possible D match to TRBD1 (6 bases). The V gene lost 3 bases and the J gene lost 1 base, with 10 bases spanning the gap. Germline CDR1 is GTSNPN and CDR2 is SVGIG (reference sequence). The CDR3 covers 13 residues. The CDR3 DNA reads TGTGCCTGGAGCCCGGACAGTTCCTACGAGCAGTACTTC. Its protein product is CAWSPDSSYEQYF.

V gene TRBV18 combines with J gene TRBJ2-3, with 8 positions matching TRBD2. V shed 0 bases, J shed 4 bases, and the junction held 9 bases outside the gene matches. This CDR3 contains 17 residues. Germline CDR1 KGHSH, CDR2 LQKENI. CDR3 sequence (DNA): TGTGCCAGCTCACCACCCCCGGGGGGGCGTTTCCCAGATACGCAGTATTTT. This sequence encodes CASSPPPGGRFPDTQYF.

The chain recombines TRBV27 with TRBJ2-5; TRBD1 is a possible D gene (5 bases). The germline V gene encodes CDR1 MNHEY and CDR2 SMNVEV (reference sequence). Trimming removed 8 bases at V and 3 bases at J, with 10 bases between. The CDR3 has 12 residues. The chain's CDR3 is CASGADKETQYF. The DNA of the CDR3 is TGTGCCAGCGGGGCGGATAAAGAGACCCAGTACTTC.

In its sample, this clone was seen a few times. J is TRBJ2-2 and V is TRBV5-4, with TRBD1 matching over 8 bases. Germline V lookup: CDR1 SGHNT, CDR2 YYREEE (reference sequence). Trimming cost V 0 bases and J 1 base; bases outside gene matches: 2. The CDR3 sequence is 16 residues long. CDR3 loop: CASSLVDRGNTGELFF. In DNA, the CDR3 is TGTGCCAGCAGCTTGGTAGACAGGGGGAACACCGGGGAGCTGTTTTTT.

The V call is TRBV6-5, the J call TRBJ2-1; 11 bases map to TRBD2. The CDR3 contains 15 residues. Germline loops: CDR1 MNHEY, CDR2 SVGAGI. The J segment lost 1 base and the V segment lost 6 bases, leaving 2 bases of the junction unmatched. This CDR3 is CASRVAGGSYNEQFF. The CDR3 DNA sequence: TGTGCCAGCAGGGTAGCGGGGGGGTCCTACAATGAGCAGTTCTTC.

The CDR3 protein is CASSPTSGTTDTQYF. The CDR3, as DNA: TGTGCCAGCAGCCCTACTAGCGGAACCACAGATACGCAGTATTTT. V gene TRBV3-1 (or the pseudogene TRBV3-2) combines with J gene TRBJ2-3; 8 positions match TRBD2. This CDR3 is built from 15 residues. Germline CDR1 LGHDT, CDR2 YNNKEL (reference sequence). The trim removed 4 bases at V and 2 bases at J, leaving 5 bases unmatched.

The V call is TRBV5-6, the J call TRBJ2-7, with 7 nucleotides matching TRBD1. Germline loops: CDR1 SGHDT, CDR2 YYEEEE. With 3 bases clipped from V and 6 bases from J, the junction kept 3 bases outside the gene matches. The CDR3 spans 12 residues. Here the CDR3 DNA reads TGTGCCAGCAGCTACAGGGGCCGCGAGCAGTACTTC. Translation gives CASSYRGREQYF.

This clone has a handful of counts. V usage is TRBV6-2 or TRBV6-3 and J usage is TRBJ1-5, with D unclear. The CDR3 is made up of 16 amino acids. Germline V gives CDR1 MNHEY, CDR2 SVGEGT. With 2 bases removed from V and 2 bases from J, the gap between germline ends came to 13 bases. The CDR3 bases are TGTGCCAGCAGTTACGGACTTAAACGGGGCAATCAGCCCCAGCATTTT. Translated, it gives CASSYGLKRGNQPQHF.

V gene TRBV28 combines with J gene TRBJ1-1; weak D call: TRBD1 (5 bases). Trimming removed 8 bases at V and 1 base at J, with 8 bases between. The CDR3 is made up of 12 amino acids. Germline CDR1 and CDR2: MDHEN and SYDVKM. The CDR3 nucleotides read TGTGCCAGCCACGACAGGAACACTGAAGCTTTCTTT. The encoded protein is CASHDRNTEAFF.

The chain links TRBV7-2 to TRBJ2-5; 8 bases are a match to TRBD2. Trimming took 6 bases from V and 5 from J; bases not matched to a gene: 20. CDR1 is SGHTA, CDR2 FQGNSA, per germline. CDR3 length: 18 residues. The CDR3 region is CASRPLWGGRRVRETQYF. In DNA form, the CDR3 reads TGTGCCAGCAGACCCCTTTGGGGCGGGAGGAGGGTACGGGAGACCCAGTACTTC.

This chain uses TRBV6-4 with TRBJ1-6, with 11 bases that match TRBD1. The CDR3 runs 18 residues. The junction had 13 bases not matched to a gene; V was cut back by 2 bases and J by 10 bases. Per germline, CDR1 MRHNA and CDR2 SNTAGT. CDR3 amino acids: CASSDTDGQGATGSPLHF. The DNA for the CDR3 is TGTGCCAGCAGTGACACCGACGGACAGGGGGCGACAGGATCACCCCTCCACTTT.

The V gene is TRBV10-3, the J gene TRBJ2-7; 7 bases map to TRBD2. The CDR3 runs 14 residues. With V trimmed by 6 bases and J by 2 bases, 7 bases remained unmatched. Germline V lookup: CDR1 ENHRY, CDR2 SYGVKD. The CDR3 sequence is CAIRTRESTYEQYF. CDR3 DNA: TGTGCCATCAGAACGCGGGAGTCCACCTACGAGCAGTACTTC.

V and J are TRBV5-4 and TRBJ2-1; 10 nucleotides match TRBD2. The trim removed 4 bases at V and 0 bases at J, leaving 4 bases unmatched. This CDR3 region has 16 residues. CDR1 and CDR2 (germline): SGHNT, YYREEE (reference sequence). CDR3 DNA: TGTGCCAGCAGCCGACCTAGCGGGGGCTCCTACAATGAGCAGTTCTTC. It yields the protein CASSRPSGGSYNEQFF.